One sample yielded the 4 T cell receptor beta chains listed below, sequenced in a study of shared clonotypes between healthy human individuals. TCRdb's table, derived via immunoSEQ multiplex PCR, lists solely in-frame clones and lacks some. The data show 2 million to 2.5 million clones, with approximately 93% seen just once and approximately 0.4% held by the top ten. The specimen was naive CD4+ T cells from PBMCs. The subset denotes: CD45RA+ positively selected. The source of these receptors is a man aged 18 to 30 in good health. Some clones in this sample may be carry-over from other donors' samples.

The V call is TRBV2, the J call TRBJ1-1, with unresolved D. Trimming removed 4 bases from V and 1 base from J, with 13 bases in between. Per germline, CDR1 SNHLY and CDR2 FYNNEI. The CDR3 covers 15 residues. CDR3 sequence reads: CASSGRGSGNTEAFF. The CDR3 DNA sequence: TGTGCCAGCAGTGGGAGAGGGTCCGGGAACACTGAAGCTTTCTTT.

The CDR3 DNA reads TGTGCCACCGTCGGTACCGCAGGGGTCGGAACTGAAGCTTTCTTT. This sequence encodes CATVGTAGVGTEAFF. V usage is TRBV15 and J usage is TRBJ1-1; D perhaps matches TRBD1 (6 bases). The V end lost 8 bases, the J end lost 5 bases, and 21 bases lay between the germline ends. The CDR3 consists of 15 residues. Germline V lookup: CDR1 LNHNV, CDR2 YYDKDF (reference sequence).

The V and J genes are TRBV4-3 and TRBJ1-2; D gene ambiguous. The CDR3 sequence is 15 residues long. Trimming removed 0 bases at V and 2 bases at J, with 10 bases between. Germline CDR1 reads LGHNA; CDR2 reads YSLEER. CDR3 amino acids: CASSQELTANYGYTF. CDR3 nucleotide sequence: TGCGCCAGCAGCCAAGAACTCACAGCCAACTATGGCTACACCTTC.

This clone was counted once. This chain joins TRBV4-1 and TRBJ2-1; unclear D gene. V dropped 0 bases and J dropped 0 bases, with 15 bases sitting between them. This CDR3 has 18 residues. Germline V lookup: CDR1 MGHRA, CDR2 YSYEKL. CDR3 bases: TGCGCCAGCAGCCAAGATCCCCTAGTCTCGAGCTCCTACAATGAGCAGTTCTTC. The encoded protein is CASSQDPLVSSSYNEQFF.